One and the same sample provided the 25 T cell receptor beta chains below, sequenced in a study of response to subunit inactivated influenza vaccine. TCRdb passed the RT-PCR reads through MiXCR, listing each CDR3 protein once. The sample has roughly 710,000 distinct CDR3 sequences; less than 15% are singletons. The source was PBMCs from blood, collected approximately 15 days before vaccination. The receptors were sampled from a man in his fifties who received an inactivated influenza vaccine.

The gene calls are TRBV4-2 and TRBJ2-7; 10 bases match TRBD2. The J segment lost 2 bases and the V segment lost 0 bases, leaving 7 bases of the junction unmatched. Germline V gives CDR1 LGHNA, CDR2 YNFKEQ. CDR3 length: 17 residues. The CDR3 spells CASSQDPSSGGAYEQYF. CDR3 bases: TGTGCCAGCAGCCAAGATCCCAGCAGCGGGGGGGCCTACGAGCAGTACTTC.

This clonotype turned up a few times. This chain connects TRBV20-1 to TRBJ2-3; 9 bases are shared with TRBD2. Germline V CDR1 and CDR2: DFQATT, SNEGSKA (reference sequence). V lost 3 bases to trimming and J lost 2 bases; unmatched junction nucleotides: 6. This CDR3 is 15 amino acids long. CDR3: CSASETSGLTDTQYF. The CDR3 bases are TGCAGTGCTAGCGAGACTAGCGGACTCACAGATACGCAGTATTTT.

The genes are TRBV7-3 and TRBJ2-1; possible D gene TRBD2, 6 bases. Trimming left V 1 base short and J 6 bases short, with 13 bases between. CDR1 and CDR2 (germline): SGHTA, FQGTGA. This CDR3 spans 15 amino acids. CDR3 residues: CASSLNGLAINEQFF. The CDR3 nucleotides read TGTGCCAGCAGCTTAAACGGGCTAGCGATCAATGAGCAGTTCTTC.

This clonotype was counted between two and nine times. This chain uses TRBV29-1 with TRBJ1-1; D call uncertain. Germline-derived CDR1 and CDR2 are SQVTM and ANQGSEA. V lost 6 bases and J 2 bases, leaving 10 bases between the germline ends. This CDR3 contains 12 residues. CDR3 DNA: TGCAGCGTAATTACCGTTAACACTGAAGCTTTCTTT. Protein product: CSVITVNTEAFF. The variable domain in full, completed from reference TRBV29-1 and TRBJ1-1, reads SAVISQKPSRDICQRGTSLTIQCQVDSQVTMMFWYRQQPGQSLTLIATANQGSEATYESGFVIDKFPISRPNLTFSTLTVSNMSPEDSSIYLCSVITVNTEAFFGQGTRLTVV.

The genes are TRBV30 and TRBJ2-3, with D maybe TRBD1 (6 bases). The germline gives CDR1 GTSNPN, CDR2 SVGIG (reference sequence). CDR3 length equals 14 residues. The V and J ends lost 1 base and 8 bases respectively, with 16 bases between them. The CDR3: CAWSGQAGVGTQYF. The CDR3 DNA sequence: TGTGCCTGGAGTGGACAGGCCGGTGTTGGTACGCAGTATTTT.

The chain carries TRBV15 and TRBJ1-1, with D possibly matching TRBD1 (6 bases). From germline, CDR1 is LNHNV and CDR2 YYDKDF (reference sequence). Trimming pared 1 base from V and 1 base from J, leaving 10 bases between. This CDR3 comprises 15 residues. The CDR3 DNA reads TGTGCCACCAGCAGAGCCGGACAGAAGAACACTGAAGCTTTCTTT. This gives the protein CATSRAGQKNTEAFF.

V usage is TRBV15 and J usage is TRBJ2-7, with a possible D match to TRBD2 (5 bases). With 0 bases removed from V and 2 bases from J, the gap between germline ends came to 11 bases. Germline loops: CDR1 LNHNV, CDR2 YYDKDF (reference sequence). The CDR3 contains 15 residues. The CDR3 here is CATSRDPGNTYEQYF. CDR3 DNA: TGTGCCACCAGCAGAGATCCGGGAAACACCTACGAGCAGTACTTC.

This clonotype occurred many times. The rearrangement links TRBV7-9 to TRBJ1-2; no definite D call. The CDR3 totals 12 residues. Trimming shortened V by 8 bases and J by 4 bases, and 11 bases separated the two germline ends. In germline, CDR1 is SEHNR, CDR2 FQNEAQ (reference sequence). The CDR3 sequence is CASGVSGYGYTF. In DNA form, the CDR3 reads TGTGCCAGCGGGGTCAGTGGCTATGGCTACACCTTC.

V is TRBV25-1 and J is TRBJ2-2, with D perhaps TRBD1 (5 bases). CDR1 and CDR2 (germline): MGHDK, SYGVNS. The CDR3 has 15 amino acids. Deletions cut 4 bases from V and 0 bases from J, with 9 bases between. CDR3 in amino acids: CASSGTHPNTGELFF. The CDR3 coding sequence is TGTGCCAGCAGTGGGACACATCCGAACACCGGGGAGCTGTTTTTT.

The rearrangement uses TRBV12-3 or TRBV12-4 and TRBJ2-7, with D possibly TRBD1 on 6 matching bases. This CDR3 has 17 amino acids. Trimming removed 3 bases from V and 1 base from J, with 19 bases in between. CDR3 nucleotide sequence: TGTGCCAGCAGTTTCCGCAGGCTGCGCCAGGGGTCCTACGAGCAGTACTTC. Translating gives CASSFRRLRQGSYEQYF.

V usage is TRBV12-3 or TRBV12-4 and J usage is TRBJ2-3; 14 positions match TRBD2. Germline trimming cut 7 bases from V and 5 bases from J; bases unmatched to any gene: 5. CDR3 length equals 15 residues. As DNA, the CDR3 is TGTGCCAGCACCCCAGGACTAGCGGGAGGAGATACGCAGTATTTT. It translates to CASTPGLAGGDTQYF.

For the CDR3, the DNA is TGTGCCAGCAGTGAGGGGATCAGGGCATTCTACAATGAGCAGTTCTTC. It translates to CASSEGIRAFYNEQFF. The genes are TRBV6-1 and TRBJ2-1; D perhaps matches TRBD1 (5 bases). V was cut by 3 bases and J by 3 bases, with 15 bases left in between. Per germline, CDR1 MNHNS and CDR2 SASEGT. CDR3 length: 16 amino acids.

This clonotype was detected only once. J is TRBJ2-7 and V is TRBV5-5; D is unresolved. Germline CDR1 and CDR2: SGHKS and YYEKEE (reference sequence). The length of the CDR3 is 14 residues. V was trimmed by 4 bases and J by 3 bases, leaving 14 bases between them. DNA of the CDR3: TGTGCCAGCAGCCTGCACATGGTGGGCTACGAGCAGTACTTC. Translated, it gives CASSLHMVGYEQYF.

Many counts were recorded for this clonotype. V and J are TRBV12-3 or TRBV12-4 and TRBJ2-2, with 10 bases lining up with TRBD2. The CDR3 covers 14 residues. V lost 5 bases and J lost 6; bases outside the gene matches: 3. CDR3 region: CASSPLAGAGELFF. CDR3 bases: TGTGCCAGCAGTCCCCTAGCGGGAGCCGGGGAGCTGTTTTTT.

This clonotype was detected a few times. The CDR3 DNA reads TGTGCCAGCACCACCGACCAGTCCTTCTATGGCTACACCTTC. Its translation: CASTTDQSFYGYTF. The chain links TRBV12-3 or TRBV12-4 to TRBJ1-2; unclear D gene. The CDR3 has 14 residues. V lost 7 bases, J lost 4 bases, and 16 bases lay in between.

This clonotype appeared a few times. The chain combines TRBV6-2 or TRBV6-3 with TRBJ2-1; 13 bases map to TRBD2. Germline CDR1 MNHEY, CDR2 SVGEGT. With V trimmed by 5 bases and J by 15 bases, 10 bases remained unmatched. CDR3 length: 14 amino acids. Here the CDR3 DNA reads TGTGCCAGCAGTACGGGACTAGCGGGATGGATACGGTTCTTC. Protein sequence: CASSTGLAGWIRFF.

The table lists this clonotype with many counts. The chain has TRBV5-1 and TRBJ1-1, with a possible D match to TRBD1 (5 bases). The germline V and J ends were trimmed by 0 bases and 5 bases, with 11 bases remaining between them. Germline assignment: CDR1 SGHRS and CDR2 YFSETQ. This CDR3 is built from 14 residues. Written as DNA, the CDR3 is TGCGCCAGCAGCTTGGGTGGGGCATGGACTGAAGCTTTCTTT. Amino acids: CASSLGGAWTEAFF.

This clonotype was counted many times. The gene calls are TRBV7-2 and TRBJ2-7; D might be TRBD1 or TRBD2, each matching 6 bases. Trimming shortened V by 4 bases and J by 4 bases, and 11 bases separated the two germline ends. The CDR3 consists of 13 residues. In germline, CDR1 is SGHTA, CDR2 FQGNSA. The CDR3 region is CASSSQGGYEQYF. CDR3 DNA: TGTGCCAGCAGCTCCCAAGGGGGGTACGAGCAGTACTTC.

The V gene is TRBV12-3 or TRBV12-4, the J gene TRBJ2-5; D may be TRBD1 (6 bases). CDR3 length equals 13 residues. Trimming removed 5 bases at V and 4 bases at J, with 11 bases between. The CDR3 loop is CASSETGRETQYF. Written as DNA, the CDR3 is TGTGCCAGCAGTGAAACAGGGAGAGAGACCCAGTACTTC.

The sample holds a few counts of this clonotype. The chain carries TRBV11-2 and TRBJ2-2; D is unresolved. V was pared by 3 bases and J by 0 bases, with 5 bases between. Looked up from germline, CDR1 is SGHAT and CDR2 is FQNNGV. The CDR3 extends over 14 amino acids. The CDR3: CASSFTTNTGELFF. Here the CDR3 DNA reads TGTGCCAGCAGCTTTACAACGAACACCGGGGAGCTGTTTTTT.

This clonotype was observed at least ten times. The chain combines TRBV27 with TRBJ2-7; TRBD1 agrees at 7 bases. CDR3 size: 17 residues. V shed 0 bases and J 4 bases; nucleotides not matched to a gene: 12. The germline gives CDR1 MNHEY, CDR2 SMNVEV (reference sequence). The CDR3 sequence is CASSLSVGQAVIYEQYF. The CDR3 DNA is TGTGCCAGCAGTTTATCAGTAGGACAGGCCGTCATATACGAGCAGTACTTC.

CDR3 coding DNA: TGTGCCAGCCAAGGTGGGGGGATCAATCAGCCCCAGCATTTT. Its translation is CASQGGGINQPQHF. This chain uses TRBV6-1 with TRBJ1-5; possible D gene TRBD1, 5 bases. The CDR3 sequence is 14 residues long. The V gene's germline CDR1 is MNHNS and CDR2 SASEGT. The V gene lost 8 bases and the J gene lost 3 bases, with 14 bases spanning the gap.

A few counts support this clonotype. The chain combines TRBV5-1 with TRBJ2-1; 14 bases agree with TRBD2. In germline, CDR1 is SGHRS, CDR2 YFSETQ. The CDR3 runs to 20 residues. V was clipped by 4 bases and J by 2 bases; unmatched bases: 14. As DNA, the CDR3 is TGCGCCAGCAGCCGGATTCGACTAGCGGGGGGGCAGGCAGCCTACAATGAGCAGTTCTTC. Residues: CASSRIRLAGGQAAYNEQFF.

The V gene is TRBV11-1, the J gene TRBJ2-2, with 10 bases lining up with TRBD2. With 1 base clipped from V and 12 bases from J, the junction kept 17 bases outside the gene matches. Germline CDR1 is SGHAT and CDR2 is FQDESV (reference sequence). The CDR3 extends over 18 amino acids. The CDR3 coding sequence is TGTGCCAGCAGCTTAGGTCAAGCGGGGGGGCTTGCACCGTTGAAGCTGTTTTTT. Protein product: CASSLGQAGGLAPLKLFF. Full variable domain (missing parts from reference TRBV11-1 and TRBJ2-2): EAEVAQSPRYKITEKSQAVAFWCDPISGHATLYWYRQILGQGPELLVQFQDESVVDDSQLPKDRFSAERLKGVDSTLKIQPAELGDSAMYLCASSLGQAGGLAPLKLFFGEGSRLTVL.

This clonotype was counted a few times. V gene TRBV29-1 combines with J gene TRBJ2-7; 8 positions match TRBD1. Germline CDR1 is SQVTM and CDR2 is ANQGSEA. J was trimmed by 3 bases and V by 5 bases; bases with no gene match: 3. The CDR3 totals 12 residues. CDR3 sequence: CSVQQGVYEQYF. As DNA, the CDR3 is TGCAGCGTTCAACAGGGGGTCTACGAGCAGTACTTC.